This TCR beta chain was obtained from a study of T cells in Graves' hyperthyroidism and ophthalmopathy. This clonotype was detected only a few times. Regions amplified from RNA transcripts were the TCR beta CDR3 regions. HTBI primers were the set used in a first-round RT-PCR of the TCR CDR3. One entry per CDR3 protein, called by TCRdb with MiXCR from the multiplex PCR reads. The table has hundreds of thousands of distinct CDR3 sequences, approximately 15% seen once. The CDR3 spans 15 residues. Germline CDR1 and CDR2: PRHDT and FYEKMQ (reference sequence). The junction had 3 bases not matched to a gene; V was cut back by 5 bases and J by 2 bases.

The clonotype originates from a woman in her 40s with Graves' ophthalmopathy. Sequenced: blood. The chain recombines TRBV13 with TRBJ1-5, with 10 positions matching TRBD1. The CDR3 reads CASSAGQGGNQPQHF. The CDR3, as DNA: TGTGCCAGCAGCGCCGGACAGGGGGGCAATCAGCCCCAGCATTTT.